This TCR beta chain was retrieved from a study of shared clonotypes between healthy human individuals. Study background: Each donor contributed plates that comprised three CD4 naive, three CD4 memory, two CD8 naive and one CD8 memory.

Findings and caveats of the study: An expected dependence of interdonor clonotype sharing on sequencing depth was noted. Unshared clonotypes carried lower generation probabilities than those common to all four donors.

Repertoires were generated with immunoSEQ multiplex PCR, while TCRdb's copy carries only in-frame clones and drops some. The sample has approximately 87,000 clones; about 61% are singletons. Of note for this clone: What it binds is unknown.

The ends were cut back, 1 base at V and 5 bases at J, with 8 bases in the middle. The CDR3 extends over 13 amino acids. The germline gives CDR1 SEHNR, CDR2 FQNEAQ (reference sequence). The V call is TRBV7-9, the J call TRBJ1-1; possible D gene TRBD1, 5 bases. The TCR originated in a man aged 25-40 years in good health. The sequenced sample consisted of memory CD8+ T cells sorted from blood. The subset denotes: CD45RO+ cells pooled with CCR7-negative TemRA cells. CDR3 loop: CASSLGGVTEAFF. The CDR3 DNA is TGTGCCAGCAGCTTAGGGGGGGTGACTGAAGCTTTCTTT.